The 27 T cell receptor beta chains below were found in one sample sequenced in a study of technical replicates of blood from a handful of donors. Assay: immunoSEQ multiplex PCR; the TCRdb copy retains only in-frame clones and omits some. The sample lists 100,000 or so clones; 95% were seen once. The sequenced sample consisted of T cells isolated from PBMCs. The receptors were gathered from a human donor in good health.

This chain joins TRBV6-1 and TRBJ1-4; D not resolved. The CDR3 consists of 16 residues. Trimming cost V 3 bases and J 0 bases, with 11 bases left between them. Germline CDR1 is MNHNS and CDR2 is SASEGT. CDR3 sequence: CASSDIADATNEKLFF. Written as DNA, the CDR3 is TGTGCCAGCAGTGACATCGCGGATGCAACTAATGAAAAACTGTTTTTT.

The chain joins TRBV5-6 to TRBJ1-4; D uncertain. Trimming removed 2 bases at V and 7 bases at J, with 18 bases between. The germline CDR1 and CDR2 sequences are SGHDT and YYEEEE. The CDR3 runs to 16 residues. The CDR3 loop reads CASSFGKRGFTEKLFF. As DNA, the CDR3 is TGTGCCAGCAGCTTTGGGAAGCGGGGTTTTACTGAAAAACTGTTTTTT.

This chain joins TRBV7-9 and TRBJ2-6; possible D gene TRBD2, 5 bases. This CDR3 has 15 amino acids. Germline-derived CDR1 and CDR2 are SEHNR and FQNEAQ (reference sequence). The V and J ends lost 2 bases and 2 bases respectively, with 7 bases between them. CDR3 residues: CASSLKRAGANVLTF. The CDR3 bases are TGTGCCAGCAGCTTAAAGAGGGCTGGGGCCAACGTCCTGACTTTC. The full variable domain, with the rest looked up from reference TRBV7-9 and TRBJ2-6, is DTGVSQNPRHKITKRGQNVTFRCDPISEHNRLYWYRQTLGQGPEFLTYFQNEAQLEKSRLLSDRFSAERPKGSFSTLEIQRTEQGDSAMYLCASSLKRAGANVLTFGAGSRLTVL.

This clone was observed a handful of times. The chain carries TRBV25-1 and TRBJ1-1, with TRBD1 identical over 9 bases. With V trimmed by 11 bases and J by 3 bases, 10 bases remained unmatched. This CDR3 region has 14 residues. Germline V lookup: CDR1 MGHDK, CDR2 SYGVNS. The CDR3 nucleotides read TGTGCCCAGCAATATTGGACAGGGGACACTGAAGCTTTCTTT. Translating gives CAQQYWTGDTEAFF.

This chain joins TRBV13 and TRBJ2-1; no clear D gene. This CDR3 is built from 14 residues. V was cut by 4 bases and J by 5 bases, with 12 bases left in between. Germline-derived CDR1 and CDR2 are PRHDT and FYEKMQ (reference sequence). The CDR3 coding sequence is TGTGCCAGCAGCTCTCCCGGTCCCGACAATGAGCAGTTCTTC. This encodes CASSSPGPDNEQFF.

This chain connects TRBV4-1 to TRBJ1-2; 7 bases agree with TRBD1. V was clipped by 0 bases and J by 13 bases; unmatched bases: 14. This CDR3 is built from 15 residues. Germline V CDR1 and CDR2: MGHRA, YSYEKL. CDR3 loop: CASSQDGSGQSRRTF. DNA of the CDR3: TGCGCCAGCAGCCAAGATGGCTCGGGACAGTCTCGACGCACCTTC.

This sequence joins TRBV29-1 and TRBJ1-2; 7 positions agree with TRBD1. Trimming at V came to 5 bases and at J to 2 bases, leaving 5 bases not matched to a gene. This CDR3 contains 13 residues. CDR1 is SQVTM, CDR2 ANQGSEA, per germline. The CDR3 DNA follows: TGCAGCGTTCCGACAGGGAACAACTATGGCTACACCTTC. Protein: CSVPTGNNYGYTF.

This chain links TRBV5-1 with TRBJ2-5; TRBD2 agrees at 9 bases. V was pared by 5 bases and J by 1 base, with 6 bases of the junction left unmatched. Germline CDR1 is SGHRS and CDR2 is YFSETQ. The CDR3 is 15 amino acids. CDR3 residues: CASRTSGTVQETQYF. The CDR3 nucleotides read TGCGCCAGCAGGACTAGCGGAACTGTCCAAGAGACCCAGTACTTC.

This sequence joins TRBV6-5 and TRBJ2-1; perhaps TRBD1 as D (6 bases). V gave up 4 bases and J gave up 10 bases, with 14 bases separating them. The CDR3 spans 13 residues. In germline, CDR1 is MNHEY, CDR2 SVGAGI. CDR3 bases: TGTGCCAGCAGTTCCAACCCCAGGGGCGAGCAGTTCTTC. Translated: CASSSNPRGEQFF.

The chain recombines TRBV14 with TRBJ2-1; a weak D match, TRBD2 (6 bases). The CDR3 extends over 17 amino acids. The V and J ends lost 4 bases and 6 bases respectively, with 22 bases between them. Germline V gene sequence: CDR1 SGHDN, CDR2 FVKESK. The CDR3 DNA follows: TGTGCCAGCAGCCTCCGACTAGATTGGGTTATATTCAATGAGCAGTTCTTC. Protein product: CASSLRLDWVIFNEQFF.

The J gene is TRBJ2-3, the V gene TRBV27; 8 positions agree with TRBD2. The CDR3 is made up of 16 amino acids. The germline V gene encodes CDR1 MNHEY and CDR2 SMNVEV (reference sequence). V lost 3 bases, J lost 4 bases, and 9 bases stayed unmatched. The CDR3: CASSLREAPGADTQYF. The CDR3 region has the DNA TGTGCCAGCAGTTTGCGGGAGGCCCCCGGCGCAGATACGCAGTATTTT.

This clone was seen once. The chain employs TRBV10-3 and TRBJ2-5; 9 bases fit TRBD1. Germline loops: CDR1 ENHRY, CDR2 SYGVKD. CDR3 length: 14 residues. V lost 8 bases, J lost 5 bases, and 9 bases stayed unmatched. CDR3 residues: CAIGSGTGRETQYF. DNA for the CDR3: TGTGCCATCGGATCCGGGACAGGGAGGGAGACCCAGTACTTC.

This clone was picked up one time. This chain links TRBV4-2 with TRBJ2-7, with D perhaps matching TRBD1 (6 bases). The CDR3 is 14 residues long. Trimming took off 1 base at V and 3 bases at J, with 10 bases between the two ends. The germline V gene has CDR1 LGHNA and CDR2 YNFKEQ. The CDR3 is CASSQAQGNYEQYF. The CDR3 coding sequence is TGTGCCAGCAGCCAAGCCCAGGGGAACTACGAGCAGTACTTC.

J is TRBJ1-3 and V is TRBV5-1; no clear D. Trimming stripped 2 bases from V and 3 bases from J, with 6 bases between. The CDR3 contains 13 residues. Germline V gene sequence: CDR1 SGHRS, CDR2 YFSETQ. The CDR3, as DNA: TGCGCCAGCAGCTTTGGGCTTGGAAACACCATATATTTT. Translating it yields CASSFGLGNTIYF.

The chain carries TRBV28 and TRBJ2-7; 10 bases are shared with TRBD2. The V gene's germline CDR1 is MDHEN and CDR2 SYDVKM. The CDR3 is 17 amino acids. After removal of 2 bases from V and 4 bases from J, the junction contained 11 bases not matched to a gene. The CDR3 protein is CASSLDSLAGVPYEQYF. The CDR3 nucleotides read TGTGCCAGCAGTTTAGACTCGCTAGCGGGAGTCCCTTACGAGCAGTACTTC. Combining the CDR3 with reference TRBV28 and TRBJ2-7 gives the whole variable domain DVKVTQSSRYLVKRTGEKVFLECVQDMDHENMFWYRQDPGLGLRLIYFSYDVKMKEKGDIPEGYSVSREKKERFSLILESASTNQTSMYLCASSLDSLAGVPYEQYFGPGTRLTVT.

This rearrangement joins TRBV11-2 to TRBJ1-1, with unresolved D. This CDR3 region has 14 residues. Trimming removed 5 bases from V and 10 bases from J, with 20 bases in between. CDR1 is SGHAT and CDR2 is FQNNGV in the germline V gene. CDR3 protein: CASSQENVSPRAFF. CDR3 sequence (DNA): TGTGCCAGCAGCCAAGAGAATGTGTCGCCTCGAGCTTTCTTT.

The chain is built from TRBV27 and TRBJ1-6; a weak D match, TRBD1 (6 bases). V was clipped by 6 bases and J by 15 bases, with 21 bases between them. The CDR3 sequence is 14 residues long. Germline CDR1 is MNHEY and CDR2 is SMNVEV (reference sequence). CDR3 in amino acids: CASSSGQGTRLLHF. CDR3 nucleotides: TGTGCCAGCAGCAGCGGGCAGGGGACTAGACTCCTCCACTTT.

The gene calls are TRBV19 and TRBJ1-1, with D maybe TRBD1 (5 bases). V lost 8 bases to trimming and J lost 6 bases, with 16 bases between them. This CDR3 is 13 amino acids long. Germline V gene lookup returns CDR1 LNHDA and CDR2 SQIVND (reference sequence). The CDR3 reads CASAAGSRAEAFF. The CDR3 nucleotides are TGTGCCAGTGCTGCAGGGTCTAGGGCTGAAGCTTTCTTT.

The rearrangement links TRBV28 to TRBJ2-4; D possibly corresponds to TRBD1 (5 bases). This CDR3 has 13 amino acids. The germline gives CDR1 MDHEN, CDR2 SYDVKM. Deletions cut 8 bases from V and 3 bases from J, with 11 bases between. The CDR3 bases are TGTGCCAGCGCACAGGTGCACAAAAACATTCAGTACTTC. Its protein is CASAQVHKNIQYF.

This clone was picked up one time. This chain links TRBV18 with TRBJ1-1, with D possibly TRBD1 on 6 matching bases. The CDR3 totals 15 residues. V was trimmed by 6 bases and J by 4 bases, leaving 18 bases between them. Germline V gene sequence: CDR1 KGHSH, CDR2 LQKENI. CDR3 DNA: TGTGCCAGCTCCGTTCAACAGGGCCCGAGCACTGAAGCTTTCTTT. This sequence encodes CASSVQQGPSTEAFF.

This chain joins TRBV5-1 and TRBJ1-1; no clear D gene. Trimming took 0 bases from V and 0 from J, leaving 9 bases between them. Germline CDR1 SGHRS, CDR2 YFSETQ. The CDR3 sequence is 15 residues long. CDR3 region: CASSLAGMMNTEAFF. DNA for the CDR3: TGCGCCAGCAGCTTGGCCGGGATGATGAACACTGAAGCTTTCTTT.

The chain has TRBV27 and TRBJ2-1; D is uncertain. The CDR3 has 14 amino acids. Germline loops: CDR1 MNHEY, CDR2 SMNVEV (reference sequence). V shed 3 bases and J shed 6 bases, with 12 bases lying between them. CDR3 protein: CASSFHTTFNEQFF. The CDR3, as DNA: TGTGCCAGCAGTTTCCACACTACCTTCAATGAGCAGTTCTTC.

The chain has TRBV10-3 and TRBJ2-7, with a tentative D call TRBD1 (5 bases). V lost 3 bases and J lost 0, with 12 bases in between. The CDR3 is made up of 15 amino acids. The germline gives CDR1 ENHRY, CDR2 SYGVKD. CDR3 coding DNA: TGTGCCATCAGTGACCCGGGCCAGGGCTCCTACGAGCAGTACTTC. It yields the protein CAISDPGQGSYEQYF.

This chain connects TRBV7-9 to TRBJ2-1, with 10 bases matching TRBD1. CDR1 is SEHNR and CDR2 is FQNEAQ in the germline V gene (reference sequence). V dropped 1 base and J dropped 5; count of bases not matched to a gene: 11. CDR3 length equals 18 residues. The DNA for the CDR3 is TGTGCCAGCAGCTTAGGGGCTTGGGGACAGGGGATCGACAATGAGCAGTTCTTC. It is translated as CASSLGAWGQGIDNEQFF.

The rearrangement links TRBV27 to TRBJ2-1, with D possibly matching TRBD2 (7 bases). V was pared by 3 bases and J by 12 bases, with 12 bases between. This CDR3 comprises 12 residues. CDR1 and CDR2 from the germline V gene are MNHEY and SMNVEV (reference sequence). The CDR3 DNA is TGTGCCAGCAGTTTGCCGGGGGGCGCGCAGTTCTTC. Amino acids: CASSLPGGAQFF.

The rearrangement links TRBV5-1 to TRBJ2-4, with TRBD2 matching over 16 bases. The germline V gene has CDR1 SGHRS and CDR2 YFSETQ. Trimming at V came to 4 bases and at J to 3 bases, leaving 4 bases not matched to a gene. CDR3 size: 17 residues. CDR3 residues: CASSKGTSGRDKNIQYF. DNA of the CDR3: TGCGCCAGCAGCAAAGGGACTAGCGGGAGGGACAAAAACATTCAGTACTTC.

This sequence joins TRBV19 and TRBJ2-5; 7 bases align to TRBD2. The length of the CDR3 is 15 residues. In germline, CDR1 is LNHDA, CDR2 SQIVND (reference sequence). Trimming cost V 6 bases and J 6 bases; bases outside gene matches: 13. CDR3 sequence reads: CASRSLAGEAKTQYF. The CDR3 DNA follows: TGTGCCAGTAGAAGCTTGGCGGGAGAGGCTAAGACCCAGTACTTC.